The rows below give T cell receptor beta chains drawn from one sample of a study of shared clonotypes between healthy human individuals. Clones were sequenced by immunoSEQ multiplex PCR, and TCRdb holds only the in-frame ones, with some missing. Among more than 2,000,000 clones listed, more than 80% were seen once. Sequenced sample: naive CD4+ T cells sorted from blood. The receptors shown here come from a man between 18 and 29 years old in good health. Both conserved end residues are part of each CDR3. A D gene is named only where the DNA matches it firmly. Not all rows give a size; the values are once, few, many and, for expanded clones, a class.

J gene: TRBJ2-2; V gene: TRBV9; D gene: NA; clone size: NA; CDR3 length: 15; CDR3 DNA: TGTGCCAGCAGCCCGGGTCCTAGTGGATTGGGGGAGCTGTTTTTT; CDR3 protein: CASSPGPSGLGELFF
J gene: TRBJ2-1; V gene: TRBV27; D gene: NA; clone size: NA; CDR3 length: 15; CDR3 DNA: TGTGCCAGCAGTCGAGGGAGCCCTACCTACAATGAGCAGTTCTTC; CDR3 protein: CASSRGSPTYNEQFF
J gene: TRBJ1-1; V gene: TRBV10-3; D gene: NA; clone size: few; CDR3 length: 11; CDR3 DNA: TGTGCCATCAGGGCGAACACTGAAGCTTTCTTT; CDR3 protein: CAIRANTEAFF
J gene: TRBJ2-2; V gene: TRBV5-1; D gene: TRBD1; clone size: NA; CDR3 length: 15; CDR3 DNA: TGCGCCAGCAGCTTGAGTCAGGGGGTCGTCGGGGAGCTGTTTTTT; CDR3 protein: CASSLSQGVVGELFF
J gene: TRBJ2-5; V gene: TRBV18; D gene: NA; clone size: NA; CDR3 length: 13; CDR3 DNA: TGTGCCAGCTCACAGGACCTTCAAGAGACCCAGTACTTC; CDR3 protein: CASSQDLQETQYF
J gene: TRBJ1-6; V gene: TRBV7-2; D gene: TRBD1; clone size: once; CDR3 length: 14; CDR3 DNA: TGTGCCAGCAGCTTGTCAGGGGGAGTTTCACCCCTCCACTTT; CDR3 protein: CASSLSGGVSPLHF
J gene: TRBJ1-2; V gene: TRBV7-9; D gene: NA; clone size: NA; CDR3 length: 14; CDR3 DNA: TGTGCCAGCAGCTTAGAAGCAGGGACCTATGGCTACACCTTC; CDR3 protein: CASSLEAGTYGYTF
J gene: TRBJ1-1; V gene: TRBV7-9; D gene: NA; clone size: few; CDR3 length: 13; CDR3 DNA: TGTGCCAGCCGCCCCTTAGGGAACACTGAAGCTTTCTTT; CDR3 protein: CASRPLGNTEAFF
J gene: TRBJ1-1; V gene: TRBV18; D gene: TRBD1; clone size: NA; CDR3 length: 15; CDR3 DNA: TGTGCCAGCTCCCCGGGACAGGGGAGTTACACTGAAGCTTTCTTT; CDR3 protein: CASSPGQGSYTEAFF
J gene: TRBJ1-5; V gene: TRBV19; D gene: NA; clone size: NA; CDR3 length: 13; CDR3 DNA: TGTGCCAGTAGCGTCAGGACGCATCAGCCCCAGCATTTT; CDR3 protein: CASSVRTHQPQHF
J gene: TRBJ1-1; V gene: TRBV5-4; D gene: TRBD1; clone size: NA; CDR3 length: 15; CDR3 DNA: TGTGCCAGCAGCTTGCAAGGGGGCGCGAACACTGAAGCTTTCTTT; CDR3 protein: CASSLQGGANTEAFF
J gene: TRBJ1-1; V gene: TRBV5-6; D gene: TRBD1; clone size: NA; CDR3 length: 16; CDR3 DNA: TGTGCCAGCAGAGGGGACAGGGGGTCGTTTTGGGCTGAAGCTTTCTTT; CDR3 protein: CASRGDRGSFWAEAFF
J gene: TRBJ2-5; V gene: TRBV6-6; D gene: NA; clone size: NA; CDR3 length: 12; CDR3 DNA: TGTGCCAGCAGCCCCGGTGGAGAGACCCAGTACTTC; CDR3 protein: CASSPGGETQYF